This T cell receptor (beta chain) stems from a study of cytomegalovirus exposure and HLA in healthy donors (dated by TCRdb to between 2016 and 2019). In the study overall: In an earlier analysis of roughly 500 of the donors, roughly 300 Gb of sequence data and approximately 100 million unique TCR beta sequences from roughly 190 million T cells were reported. On average, 235,054 unique TCR beta nucleotide sequences were sequenced per donor among 398 genotyped donors of the cohort, with roughly 19% of those sequences being non-productive. Rather than using new phenotypic data, the later analysis identified candidate immune exposures from TCR beta sequences and from how often those sequences occurred across donors. The study aimed to test whether signatures of past pathogen exposure could be identified by cataloging public T cell receptors. In a later genetic analysis, genome-wide SNP genotypes for about 60% of the 666 donors were used, and that subset was treated as a discovery cohort. A separate validation cohort of approximately 120 different subjects was used in addition to the roughly 620-subject first cohort. Both class I and class II loci were covered by HLA typing, at four-digit resolution. To decide whether each TCR beta V gene segment behaved as functional or pseudogenic, an earlier analysis of 587 of the donors relied on high-throughput TCR beta sequencing. High-throughput TCR immunosequencing, statistical association of individual TCRs with disease status, and machine learning were combined to predict cytomegalovirus infection status. Among the 398 genotyped donors, approximately 82% belonged to the genetic ancestry cluster associated with self-reported Caucasian donors. Four to six DR-DQ haplotypes were handled as single units for association and clustering because linkage in the cohort was strong. An early release covering roughly 580 HLA-typed donors comprised about 310 gigabases of sequencing data and tens of millions of unique TCR sequences. A later analysis re-analyzed previously published TCR beta repertoires from about 730 donors and added high-resolution HLA genotyping to study TCR occurrence patterns. The study used immunosequencing to profile the T cell repertoires of several hundred subjects and linked those repertoires to cytomegalovirus serostatus. Donor age, sex, ethnicity and CMV serostatus were compiled alongside the repertoire data. Typing coverage varied by locus: 629-630 donors for A, B, C, DRB1 and DQB1; roughly 520 for DQA1; more than 600 for DPA1; 450 to 480 for DPB1. Every discovery cohort repertoire had been produced on one sequencing platform.

The library was built by means of the immunoSEQ multiplex PCR assay. A mixture of 60 forward primers for TCR Vbeta segments and 13 reverse primers for TCR Jbeta segments was used in the multiplex PCR. Amplification of the CDR3 region of rearranged TCR beta genes was performed with a multiplex PCR assay on genomic DNA. The amplified TCR beta libraries were sequenced on the Illumina HiSeq System as 87-base-pair reads. As for the original processing: A later analysis tallied tens of millions of unique TCR beta chains across the 666 repertoires, and 10 million to 11 million of those chains were shared by two or more donors. A nearest-neighbor algorithm error-corrected the raw reads and collapsed the reads into unique sequences, merging closely related sequences to remove PCR and sequencing errors. CDR3 sequences were aligned to IMGT reference sequences to assign V, D and J gene segments. For a sequence to be retained, a match of at least six nucleotides to both a V gene segment and a J gene segment was required. Rearrangements were classified as productive when the CDR3 lacked stop codons and remained in frame with V and J, and all other rearrangements were classified as non-productive. Following IMGT convention, CDR3 was defined as the stretch from the second conserved V-encoded cysteine to the conserved J-encoded phenylalanine. The earlier analysis of some 550 of the donors excluded any sequence lacking an unambiguous match to a single V gene segment. In an earlier analysis of more than 500 of the donors, a V segment was called functional when productive rearrangements were above 56.7%, and segregating when the standard deviation between donors exceeded 5%. A statistical classification framework was developed to diagnose cytomegalovirus status using the catalog of TCR beta chain sequences. In a later analysis, TCR nucleotide sequences were compared against IMGT/GENE-DB human TR gene sequences so that V and J genes could be assigned. A later analysis assigned CDR3 sequences and most-parsimonious VDJ recombination scenarios with the TCRdist pipeline. A later analysis defined each TCR beta chain by its CDR3 amino acid sequence plus V-gene family, and excluded reads lacking a unique V-gene family. As a way to deal with suspected cross-contamination and a sequencing artifact, a later analysis dropped hundreds of nucleotide sequences that were highly shared and had low generation probability. A later analysis calculated a clonal expansion index for each public chain from normalized within-repertoire ranks of inferred template counts. In a later analysis, generation probabilities were computed with a VDJ recombination model fitted to out-of-frame rearrangements, and the resulting probabilities were checked against IGoR. In a later analysis, hypergeometric tests were used to score TCR-TCR, TCR-HLA and TCR-CMV co-occurrence, with a repertoire-size bias correction applied to TCR pairs. A later analysis estimated false discovery rates by permuting HLA or CMV assignments 20 times. A later analysis grouped co-occurring TCRs with DBSCAN, adding TCRdist sequence similarity when clustering within HLA-allele-positive subsets. For co-occurrence clustering, repertoires with fewer than 30,000 or more than 120,000 public chains were excluded, along with 4 to 6 repertoires with anomalous nucleotide sharing. In its TCRdb copy, this immuneACCESS table keeps in-frame sequences only and misses some clones. Where compared with another copy, unresolved V genes explain less than half of these, and the others have no known cause. The V and J calls and clone size come from that table; D and trimming were worked out from the DNA. This sample gives about 100,000 clones in total; about three quarters of them show up just once. The top ten constitute about 5.4% of the sample.

As to this clone: Its antigen is unknown. Base qualities are not provided; no much larger clone lies one nucleotide away.

Overall study results and their limits: According to a later analysis, most CMV-associated TCR beta chains appeared to be HLA-restricted, and the HLA associations seemed to be driven largely by CMV exposure. In a later analysis, several top co-occurrence clusters were reported to appear linked to parvovirus B19, influenza, CMV and Epstein-Barr virus. Because HLA typing was unavailable for some donors at each locus, only the typed subset was used in association tests. Cytomegalovirus status was reported to be diagnosed by the classifier with high specificity and sensitivity in both the original and validation cohorts. Specific HLA alleles were associated with around 18,000 TCR beta sequences at a false discovery rate of 0.05 in a later analysis. When HLA alleles, especially DR and DQ, strongly co-occurred, TCR associations were difficult to assign to individual alleles. A further reported finding was that TCR beta sequences accurately predicted the HLA-A and HLA-B alleles for most subjects in the first cohort. Roughly uniform sequencing depth across donors was assumed in presence/absence analyses, although this assumption may not hold. It was suggested by the authors that the approach could potentially be generalized to other disease states and immunological phenotypes. A total of 150 or so TCR beta chains were listed by the study as associated with cytomegalovirus. Some IMGT-functional V segments, including TRBV6-2 and TRBV6-3, could not be told apart with the 87-base-pair reads, so those segments were excluded. In an earlier analysis of several hundred of the donors, most TCR beta V segments were observed in productive rearrangements about 87% or about 30% of the time, broadly matching IMGT annotations. Linkage disequilibrium might explain the correlated functional status among segregating V segments, but an unknown experimental factor could not be excluded. A later genetic analysis associated a missense DCLRE1C variant with V-gene and J-gene trimming of TCR beta chains, and an independent cohort replicated the association. A few of the identified cytomegalovirus-associated TCR beta chains were confirmed in vitro to be specific for cytomegalovirus antigens. Because counts were too low, fewer than 20 rarely observed V segments, including chromosome 9 orphons, were excluded from the earlier analysis of under 650 of the donors. Immune exposure information for the cohort was limited to CMV serostatus. Only TCR beta chains were sequenced in this cohort, and the absence of alpha or paired-chain data limited detectable features. Compared with equally common non-associated chains, HLA-associated TCR beta chains in a later analysis were more clonally expanded and had lower generation probabilities. In a later analysis, TCR association rates were found to vary across HLA loci, with the most associated TCRs seen for DRB1 alleles and the fewest for HLA-C alleles. Most TCR sequences were seen in very few donors, while some public TCRs were found in many individuals. A cluster of highly shared sequence variants was judged likely to represent a technical artifact of the sequencing pipeline. According to a later genetic analysis, donors in an Asian-associated ancestry cluster had fewer N-insertions in productive TCRs than the roughly 670-donor mean.

The cohort was made up of several hundred healthy bone marrow donors. All cohort members were sampled while nominally healthy, although unrecorded immune exposures were likely present. The donor tested CMV seropositive, placing the donor among the 289 seropositive members of the cohort. A peripheral blood sample was collected from each donor, and TCR beta sequencing was performed on peripheral blood mononuclear cells. Genomic DNA was extracted from the blood cell samples with the Qiagen DNeasy Blood Extraction Kit. There are 14 amino acids in the CDR3, from cysteine to phenylalanine inclusive. Only the CDR3 region is kept as DNA, spanning 42 bases read in frame from base 1. A distance of 10 bases separates the germline ends of V and J, which lose 0 bases and 5 bases respectively. As encoded in the germline V gene, CDR1 is MRHNA while CDR2 is SNTAGT.

The TCR comes from a woman aged 18-29 years in good health and CMV-seropositive. Sequences were obtained from PBMCs. The chain employs TRBV6-4 and TRBJ1-1, with the D segment identity uncertain. The nucleotide sequence is TGTGCCAGCAGTGACTCATCGAGGGCTACTGAAGCTTTCTTT. It translates to CASSDSSRATEAFF.